This is a list of T cell receptor beta chains from one sample in a study of cytomegalovirus exposure and HLA in healthy donors. Only in-frame clones appear in the TCRdb table, and some are missing; sequencing was by immunoSEQ multiplex PCR. The sample carries about 120,000 clones, 55% to 65% recorded once. The sequencing input was PBMCs. Receptors originate from a man in his forties or fifties in good health and CMV-seropositive. CDR3s include the opening cysteine and the closing phenylalanine or tryptophan. The order of the fields is CDR3 DNA, CDR3 protein, clone size, J gene, D gene, V gene, CDR3 length. D genes are given only for firm matches. Not all rows give a size; the values are once, few, many and, for expanded clones, a class.

TGTGCCAGCAGCCGACCCGGGACTAGCGGGAGAGATGAGCAGTTCTTC CASSRPGTSGRDEQFF - TRBJ2-1 TRBD2 TRBV28 16
TGTGCCAGCACGGTAGCTAACACCGGGGAGCTGTTTTTT CASTVANTGELFF many TRBJ2-2 - TRBV7-9 13
TGTGCCAGCAGTCCCGGGACTAGCGGAGTGTACGAGCAGTACTTC CASSPGTSGVYEQYF - TRBJ2-7 TRBD2 TRBV4-2 15
TGCGCCAGCAGCTTGGCTAGCGGGGGGGCCGAGGTGGCCGGGGAGCTGTTTTTT CASSLASGGAEVAGELFF - TRBJ2-2 TRBD2 TRBV5-1 18
TGTGCCAGCAGTGGAACGACAGGTCAGCCCCAGCATTTT CASSGTTGQPQHF few TRBJ1-5 - TRBV6-1 13
TGTGCCAGCAGTCCCGGCAGGGGAAATTCACCCCTCCACTTT CASSPGRGNSPLHF - TRBJ1-6 - TRBV27 14
TGTGCCAGCAGACCCTCCGGGAGGGGCAATGAGCAGTTCTTC CASRPSGRGNEQFF - TRBJ2-1 TRBD2 TRBV5-4 14
TGTGCCAGTAGTATCCCCGGGACTAGCGGAGTCTACGAGCAGTACTTC CASSIPGTSGVYEQYF - TRBJ2-7 TRBD2 TRBV19 16
TGTGCCAGCAGTTACGCAACAGAACGCCCAGATACGCAGTATTTT CASSYATERPDTQYF - TRBJ2-3 - TRBV6-6 15
TGTGCCAGCGATAGCGAGCCGCGGAAAGTACCGAACACAGATATGCAGTATTTT CASDSEPRKVPNTDMQYF - TRBJ2-3 - TRBV27 18
TGTGCCAGCAGCTTAGGGCTCCTCCAAGAGACCCAGTACTTC CASSLGLLQETQYF few TRBJ2-5 - TRBV7-8 14
TGTGCCACCTTTCGCAGTACAAGCTCTGGAAACACCATATATTTT CATFRSTSSGNTIYF - TRBJ1-3 - TRBV19 15
TGTGCCAGCAGTGTTTCAGTCGGACTAGCGCTTAAAGAGACCCAGTACTTC CASSVSVGLALKETQYF - TRBJ2-5 TRBD2 TRBV6-7 17
TGTGCCAGCAGTTTACCTGGAGGAGCTAATGAAAAACTGTTTTTT CASSLPGGANEKLFF - TRBJ1-4 - TRBV28 15
TGTGCCAGCAGCACCGGGACAGGGATTGGAAACACCATATATTTT CASSTGTGIGNTIYF few TRBJ1-3 TRBD1 TRBV6-6 15
TGCAGCGTTGGTGGGCTAGCGGGCACAGATACGCAGTATTTT CSVGGLAGTDTQYF - TRBJ2-3 TRBD2 TRBV29-1 14
TGTGCCAGCACAGAACAGGGGGGGTTCACTGAAGCTTTCTTT CASTEQGGFTEAFF - TRBJ1-1 TRBD1 TRBV5-8 14
TGTGCCATCAGTGAGTCCACAGCTGGGGCCAACGTCCTGACTTTC CAISESTAGANVLTF few TRBJ2-6 - TRBV10-3 15
TGTGCCAGCAGTTTTTCCCCTATTATCGCGGGGGAGCAGTACTTC CASSFSPIIAGEQYF - TRBJ2-7 - TRBV27 15
TGTGCCAGCGCTGCAGGGGATACGCAGTATTTT CASAAGDTQYF - TRBJ2-3 - TRBV14 11
TGTGCCAGCAGCTTCTTACAGGGGTTAGAGCAGTACTTC CASSFLQGLEQYF - TRBJ2-7 TRBD1 TRBV11-2 13
TGCGCCAGCAGCCAAAATCTGGGTAGCGGGAGTGATACCGGGGAGCTGTTTTTT CASSQNLGSGSDTGELFF - TRBJ2-2 TRBD2 TRBV4-3 18
TGTGCCAGCAGGTACAGGGCCGGGGCCACTGAAGCTTTCTTT CASRYRAGATEAFF - TRBJ1-1 - TRBV28 14
TGTGCCAGCAGCTTAGCTGCTTTTAGCGGGAGCGACCCTACCTACGAGCAGTACTTC CASSLAAFSGSDPTYEQYF few TRBJ2-7 TRBD2 TRBV7-9 19
TGTGCCACCAGCAGAGCTACAGATACGCAGTATTTT CATSRATDTQYF once TRBJ2-3 - TRBV15 12